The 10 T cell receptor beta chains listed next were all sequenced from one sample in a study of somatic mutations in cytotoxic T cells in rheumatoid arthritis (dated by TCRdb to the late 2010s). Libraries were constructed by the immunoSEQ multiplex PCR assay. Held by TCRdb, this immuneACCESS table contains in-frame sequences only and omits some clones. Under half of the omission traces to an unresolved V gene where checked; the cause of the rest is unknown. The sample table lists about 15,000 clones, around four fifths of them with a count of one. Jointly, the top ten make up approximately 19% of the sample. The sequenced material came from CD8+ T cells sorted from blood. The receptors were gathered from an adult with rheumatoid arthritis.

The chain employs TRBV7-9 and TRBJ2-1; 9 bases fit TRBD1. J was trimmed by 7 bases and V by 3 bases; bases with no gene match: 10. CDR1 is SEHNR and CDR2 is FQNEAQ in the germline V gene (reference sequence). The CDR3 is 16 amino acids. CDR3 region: CASSLGGTGLRNEQFF. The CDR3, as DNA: TGTGCCAGCAGCTTGGGGGGGACAGGGCTTAGGAATGAGCAGTTCTTC. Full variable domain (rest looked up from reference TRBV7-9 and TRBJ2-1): DTGVSQNPRHKITKRGQNVTFRCDPISEHNRLYWYRQTLGQGPEFLTYFQNEAQLEKSRLLSDRFSAERPKGSFSTLEIQRTEQGDSAMYLCASSLGGTGLRNEQFFGPGTRLTVL.

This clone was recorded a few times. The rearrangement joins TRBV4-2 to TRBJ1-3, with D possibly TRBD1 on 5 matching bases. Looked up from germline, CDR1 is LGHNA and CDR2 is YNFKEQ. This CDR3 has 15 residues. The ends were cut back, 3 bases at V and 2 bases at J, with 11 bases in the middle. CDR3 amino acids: CASSQGGGAGNTIYF. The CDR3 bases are TGTGCCAGCAGCCAGGGGGGAGGCGCTGGAAACACCATATATTTT.

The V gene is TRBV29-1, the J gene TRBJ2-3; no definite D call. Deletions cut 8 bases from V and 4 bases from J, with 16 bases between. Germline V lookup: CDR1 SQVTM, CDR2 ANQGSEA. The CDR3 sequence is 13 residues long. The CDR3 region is CSFRVPGPDTQYF. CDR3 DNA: TGCAGCTTCCGGGTGCCAGGACCAGATACGCAGTATTTT.

The DNA of the CDR3 is TGTGCCAGCAGTTACGCGGCGGAGCGGCAGCCCCAGCATTTT. Translated, it gives CASSYAAERQPQHF. The V gene is TRBV6-5, the J gene TRBJ1-5; D remains ambiguous. The CDR3 has 14 amino acids. V gave up 2 bases and J gave up 7 bases, with 12 bases separating them. Per germline, CDR1 MNHEY and CDR2 SVGAGI.

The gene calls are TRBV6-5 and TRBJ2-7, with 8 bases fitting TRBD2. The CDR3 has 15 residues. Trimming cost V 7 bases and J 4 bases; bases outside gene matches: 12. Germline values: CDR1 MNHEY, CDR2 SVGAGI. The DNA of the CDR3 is TGTGCCAGCAAAATAGCCGGGACTAGTTTTTACGAGCAGTACTTC. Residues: CASKIAGTSFYEQYF.

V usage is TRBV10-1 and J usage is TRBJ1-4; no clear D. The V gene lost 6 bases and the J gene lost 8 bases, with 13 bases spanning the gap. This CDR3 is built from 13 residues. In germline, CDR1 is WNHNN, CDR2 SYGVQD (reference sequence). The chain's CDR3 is CASSFSLSEKLFF. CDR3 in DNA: TGCGCCAGCAGCTTTTCTTTGTCCGAAAAACTGTTTTTT.

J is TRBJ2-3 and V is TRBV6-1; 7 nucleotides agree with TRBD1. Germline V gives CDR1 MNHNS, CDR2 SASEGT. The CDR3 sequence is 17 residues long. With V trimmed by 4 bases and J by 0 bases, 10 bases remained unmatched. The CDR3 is CASSGQGVSPSTDTQYF. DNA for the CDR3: TGTGCCAGCAGTGGGCAGGGGGTAAGCCCTAGCACAGATACGCAGTATTTT.

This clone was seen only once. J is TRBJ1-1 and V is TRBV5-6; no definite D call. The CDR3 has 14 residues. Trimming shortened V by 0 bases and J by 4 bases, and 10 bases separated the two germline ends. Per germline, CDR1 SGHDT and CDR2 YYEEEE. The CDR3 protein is CASSLEGAGTEAFF. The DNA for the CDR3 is TGTGCCAGCAGCTTGGAAGGAGCGGGCACTGAAGCTTTCTTT. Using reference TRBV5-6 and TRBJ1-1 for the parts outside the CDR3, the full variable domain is DAGVTQSPTHLIKTRGQQVTLRCSPKSGHDTVSWYQQALGQGPQFIFQYYEEEERQRGNFPDRFSGHQFPNYSSELNVNALLLGDSALYLCASSLEGAGTEAFFGQGTRLTVV.

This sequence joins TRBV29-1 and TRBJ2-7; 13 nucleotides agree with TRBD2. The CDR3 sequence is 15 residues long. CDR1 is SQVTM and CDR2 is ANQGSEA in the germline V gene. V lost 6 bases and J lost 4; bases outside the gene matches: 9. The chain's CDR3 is CSVAPGLAGFYEQYF. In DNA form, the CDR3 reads TGCAGCGTGGCACCGGGACTAGCGGGATTTTACGAGCAGTACTTC.

CDR3 DNA sequence: TGTGCCAGCAGCTGGTTAGGAGATACGCAGTATTTT. It yields the protein CASSWLGDTQYF. The chain links TRBV4-2 to TRBJ2-3; D unclear. The CDR3 has 12 amino acids. In germline, CDR1 is LGHNA, CDR2 YNFKEQ. V lost 5 bases and J 5 bases, leaving 8 bases between the germline ends.